This TCR beta chain was sequenced in a study of cytomegalovirus exposure and HLA in healthy donors. Findings and caveats of the study: TCR sequences were mostly rare, though some public TCRs occurred in many donors. Analyzed later, most CMV-associated TCR beta chains appeared HLA-restricted. Investigators reported 164 TCR beta chains as tied to cytomegalovirus.

The PCR made use of 60 Vbeta and 13 Jbeta primers. The table came from immunoSEQ multiplex PCR; TCRdb's copy has only in-frame clones and leaves some out. The sample lists around 130,000 clones; 65% to 80% were seen once. A note on this clone: The antigen is unknown.

V dropped 1 base and J dropped 0 bases, with 10 bases sitting between them. This CDR3 has 15 residues. The V gene's germline CDR1 is LGHNA and CDR2 YSLEER. These donors, healthy bone marrow donors, were studied. The sample comprised PBMCs. The rearrangement links TRBV4-3 to TRBJ2-7; D is uncertain. The sequence was collected from a woman aged 40 to 55 in good health and CMV-seropositive. CDR3 nucleotide sequence: TGCGCCAGCAGCCAAGGGGCCGCCAACTCCTACGAGCAGTACTTC. It yields the protein CASSQGAANSYEQYF.